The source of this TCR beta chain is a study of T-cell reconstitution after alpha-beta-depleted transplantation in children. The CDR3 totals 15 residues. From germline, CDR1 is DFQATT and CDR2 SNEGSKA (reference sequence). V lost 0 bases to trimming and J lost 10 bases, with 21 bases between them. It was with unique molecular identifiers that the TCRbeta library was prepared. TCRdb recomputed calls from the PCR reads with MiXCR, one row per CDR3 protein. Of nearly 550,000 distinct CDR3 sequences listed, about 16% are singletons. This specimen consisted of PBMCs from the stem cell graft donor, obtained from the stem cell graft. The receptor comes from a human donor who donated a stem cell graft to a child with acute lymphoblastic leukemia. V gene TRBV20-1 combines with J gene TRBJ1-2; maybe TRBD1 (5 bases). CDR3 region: CSAREFPSTALDYTF. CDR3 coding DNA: TGCAGTGCTAGAGAATTCCCATCGACAGCCTTAGACTACACCTTC.